This passage covers 29 T cell receptor beta chains from one sample sequenced in a study of blood T cell repertoires in COVID-19. Sequenced by immunoSEQ multiplex PCR; TCRdb stores in-frame clones only, minus some. Counted here are about 230,000 clones, approximately 89% occurring once; the ten biggest clones make up 4%. What was sequenced was PBMCs or T cells enriched from blood (not recorded which). The receptors shown here come from a woman between 25 and 40 years old with acute COVID-19.

This chain joins TRBV11-2 and TRBJ2-5; TRBD2 agrees at 16 bases. The CDR3 extends over 17 amino acids. Trimming took 2 bases from V and 2 from J; bases not matched to a gene: 2. Per germline, CDR1 SGHAT and CDR2 FQNNGV. The DNA of the CDR3 is TGTGCCAGCAGCTTACAGGGACTAGCGGGGGGGCAAGAGACCCAGTACTTC. Translation gives CASSLQGLAGGQETQYF. Filled out from reference TRBV11-2 and TRBJ2-5, the complete variable domain reads EAGVAQSPRYKIIEKRQSVAFWCNPISGHATLYWYQQILGQGPKLLIQFQNNGVVDDSQLPKDRFSAERLKGVDSTLKIQPAKLEDSAVYLCASSLQGLAGGQETQYFGPGTRLLVL.

The V call is TRBV7-9, the J call TRBJ2-3; 15 nucleotides match TRBD2. Unmatched junction bases numbered 3, after V lost 3 bases and J lost 2 bases. This CDR3 has 17 amino acids. CDR1 is SEHNR and CDR2 is FQNEAQ in the germline V gene (reference sequence). Here the CDR3 reads CASSFRTSGGATDTQYF. The CDR3 DNA reads TGTGCCAGCAGCTTTCGGACTAGCGGGGGGGCCACAGATACGCAGTATTTT.

The chain has TRBV29-1 and TRBJ2-1, with 9 positions matching TRBD1. Germline CDR1 and CDR2: SQVTM and ANQGSEA. The V gene end was trimmed by 6 bases and the J gene end by 7 bases; junction bases not matched to a gene: 7. This CDR3 region has 13 residues. CDR3 in amino acids: CSVMTGGLNEQFF. The CDR3 DNA reads as TGCAGCGTCATGACAGGGGGGTTGAATGAGCAGTTCTTC.

The chain is built from TRBV19 and TRBJ2-3; unclear D gene. Germline V CDR1 and CDR2: LNHDA, SQIVND (reference sequence). CDR3 length: 11 residues. The V end lost 5 bases, the J end lost 7 bases, and 7 bases lay between the germline ends. The CDR3 nucleotides read TGTGCCAGTAGTGTACAGAATACGCAGTATTTT. Its translation is CASSVQNTQYF.

V is TRBV2 and J is TRBJ2-1; 8 bases match TRBD2. Germline CDR1 SNHLY, CDR2 FYNNEI. After removal of 11 bases from V and 6 bases from J, the junction contained 6 bases not matched to a gene. The CDR3 spans 12 residues. The CDR3 sequence: CASVGLANEQFF. CDR3 DNA sequence: TGTGCCTCAGTCGGACTAGCCAATGAGCAGTTCTTC.

The rearrangement joins TRBV6-5 to TRBJ1-6; TRBD1 matches 7 bases. The CDR3 length is 15 residues. The germline gives CDR1 MNHEY, CDR2 SVGAGI. Unmatched junction bases numbered 9, after V lost 6 bases and J lost 7 bases. The CDR3 coding sequence is TGTGCCAGCAGAACCACAGGGGTTGAGAATTCACCCCTCCACTTT. It specifies CASRTTGVENSPLHF.

The chain employs TRBV11-2 and TRBJ2-2; 9 bases align to TRBD2. V shed 4 bases and J 0 bases; nucleotides not matched to a gene: 3. The CDR3 length is 16 residues. The germline V gene has CDR1 SGHAT and CDR2 FQNNGV. The DNA for the CDR3 is TGTGCCAGCAGCTCCCGCGGGGGGGCGAACACCGGGGAGCTGTTTTTT. Amino acid sequence: CASSSRGGANTGELFF.

The CDR3 sequence: CASSWGTVGSGNTIYF. The CDR3 DNA follows: TGTGCCAGCAGCTGGGGGACAGTAGGGTCTGGAAACACCATATATTTT. The rearrangement joins TRBV11-2 to TRBJ1-3, with TRBD1 matching over 7 bases. This CDR3 spans 16 amino acids. Losses at the gene ends were 4 bases for V and 1 base for J; bases not matched to a gene: 7. Germline-derived CDR1 and CDR2 are SGHAT and FQNNGV.

The V and J genes are TRBV5-4 and TRBJ2-1; perhaps TRBD1 as D (5 bases). The CDR3 is made up of 13 amino acids. The V gene's germline CDR1 is SGHNT and CDR2 YYREEE (reference sequence). V was trimmed by 8 bases and J by 3 bases, leaving 12 bases between them. DNA of the CDR3: TGTGCCAGTGGGGCTCGTCACTACAATGAGCAGTTCTTC. Translating it yields CASGARHYNEQFF. The whole variable domain, filled in from reference TRBV5-4 and TRBJ2-1, reads ETGVTQSPTHLIKTRGQQVTLRCSSQSGHNTVSWYQQALGQGPQFIFQYYREEENGRGNFPPRFSGLQFPNYSSELNVNALELDDSALYLCASGARHYNEQFFGPGTRLTVL.

This clone was seen a few times. The chain's CDR3 is CAISEEGELGQPQHF. The CDR3 nucleotides read TGTGCCATCAGTGAGGAGGGGGAGTTGGGTCAGCCCCAGCATTTT. V gene TRBV10-3 combines with J gene TRBJ1-5, with D perhaps matching TRBD1 (6 bases). Per germline, CDR1 ENHRY and CDR2 SYGVKD. V was shortened by 2 bases and J by 6 bases, with 14 bases between the two germline ends. The CDR3 is 15 residues long.

The rearrangement uses TRBV24-1 and TRBJ1-2; 7 bases are shared with TRBD1. Germline CDR1 KGHDR, CDR2 SFDVKD. CDR3 size: 14 residues. After removal of 3 bases from V and 2 bases from J, the junction contained 2 bases not matched to a gene. CDR3 region: CATSDLTGNYGYTF. As DNA, the CDR3 is TGTGCCACCAGTGATCTGACAGGGAACTATGGCTACACCTTC.

Only one count was recorded for this clone. This chain connects TRBV5-1 to TRBJ2-7; possibly TRBD2 for D (6 bases). Germline V CDR1 and CDR2: SGHRS, YFSETQ. The CDR3 length is 14 residues. Trimming shortened V by 5 bases and J by 6 bases, and 18 bases separated the two germline ends. The CDR3 sequence: CASRFGTGDGEQYF. CDR3 sequence (DNA): TGCGCCAGCAGATTTGGTACGGGGGACGGCGAGCAGTACTTC.

This clone occurred a few times. The rearrangement links TRBV14 to TRBJ2-5; no firm D call. Trimming took 0 bases from V and 0 from J, leaving 11 bases between them. The CDR3 covers 16 residues. The germline V gene has CDR1 SGHDN and CDR2 FVKESK. CDR3 loop: CASSQERGQNQETQYF. The CDR3 DNA sequence: TGTGCCAGCAGCCAAGAACGTGGGCAGAACCAAGAGACCCAGTACTTC.

This clone was counted a single time. This rearrangement joins TRBV6-6 to TRBJ2-1; the D gene is possibly TRBD2 (5 bases). Germline-derived CDR1 and CDR2 are MNHNY and SVGAGI (reference sequence). CDR3 length: 13 residues. The V and J ends lost 7 bases and 6 bases respectively, with 13 bases between them. CDR3 DNA sequence: TGTGCCAGCAACCCACTAGGTAGCAATGAGCAGTTCTTC. This encodes CASNPLGSNEQFF.

The rearrangement links TRBV2 to TRBJ2-1; 7 nucleotides agree with TRBD2. There are 12 residues in the CDR3. With V trimmed by 7 bases and J by 5 bases, 2 bases remained unmatched. Per germline, CDR1 SNHLY and CDR2 FYNNEI. CDR3 DNA sequence: TGTGCCAGCACGGGGGGTAACAATGAGCAGTTCTTC. It encodes CASTGGNNEQFF.

The V call is TRBV6-1, the J call TRBJ1-1, with 7 positions matching TRBD1. There are 18 residues in the CDR3. V was pared by 4 bases and J by 0 bases, with 14 bases of the junction left unmatched. Germline values: CDR1 MNHNS, CDR2 SASEGT. The CDR3 loop is CASSGPRQGRLMNTEAFF. CDR3 nucleotide sequence: TGTGCCAGCAGTGGGCCCAGACAGGGTCGGTTGATGAACACTGAAGCTTTCTTT.

V usage is TRBV3-1 (or the pseudogene TRBV3-2) and J usage is TRBJ1-4, with 7 bases lining up with TRBD1. Germline CDR1 LGHDT, CDR2 YNNKEL (reference sequence). The CDR3 loop spans 15 amino acids. V gave up 6 bases and J gave up 4 bases; unmatched junction bases: 8. This CDR3 reads CASRFLQGGNEKLFF. For the CDR3, the DNA is TGTGCCAGCAGATTTCTCCAGGGGGGTAATGAAAAACTGTTTTTT.

This chain links TRBV15 with TRBJ2-6; TRBD2 matches 7 bases. V was pared by 5 bases and J by 0 bases, with 13 bases of the junction left unmatched. There are 19 residues in the CDR3. Germline lookup yields CDR1 LNHNV and CDR2 YYDKDF (reference sequence). The DNA of the CDR3 is TGTGCCACCAGCCCAACGCTAGCGGCTAGCGCCTCTGGGGCCAACGTCCTGACTTTC. It translates to CATSPTLAASASGANVLTF.

This clone has just one count. The chain employs TRBV28 and TRBJ2-7; possible D gene TRBD1, 5 bases. Between the trimmed V and J ends, which lost 5 bases and 3 bases, there was a span of 8 bases. The germline V gene encodes CDR1 MDHEN and CDR2 SYDVKM. This CDR3 contains 12 residues. The CDR3 nucleotides are TGTGCCAGCAGTCGGCAGGGCTACGAGCAGTACTTC. It specifies CASSRQGYEQYF.

The chain joins TRBV3-1 (or the pseudogene TRBV3-2) to TRBJ1-1; 7 nucleotides align to TRBD1. V gave up 5 bases and J gave up 4 bases; unmatched junction bases: 1. The CDR3 runs to 12 residues. The germline V gene encodes CDR1 LGHDT and CDR2 YNNKEL (reference sequence). The DNA of the CDR3 is TGTGCCAGCAGCTCAGGGGGCACTGAAGCTTTCTTT. It is translated as CASSSGGTEAFF.

The CDR3 protein is CASPDTFYGYTF. The CDR3 DNA follows: TGTGCCAGCCCGGACACTTTCTATGGCTACACCTTC. This chain joins TRBV2 and TRBJ1-2; D might be TRBD1 (5 bases). The CDR3 totals 12 residues. V was pared by 8 bases and J by 4 bases, with 11 bases between. Germline-derived CDR1 and CDR2 are SNHLY and FYNNEI. Based on the CDR3 plus reference TRBV2 and TRBJ1-2, the full variable domain is EPEVTQTPSHQVTQMGQEVILRCVPISNHLYFYWYRQILGQKVEFLVSFYNNEISEKSEIFDDQFSVERPDGSNFTLKIRSTKLEDSAMYFCASPDTFYGYTFGSGTRLTVV.

This clone occurred a few times. The V gene is TRBV11-2, the J gene TRBJ1-1; possible D gene TRBD1, 6 bases. CDR1 and CDR2 from the germline V gene are SGHAT and FQNNGV. The CDR3 has 18 residues. Trimming removed 2 bases at V and 1 base at J, with 20 bases between. For the CDR3, the DNA is TGTGCCAGCAGCTTAAATGGCAGGGGTTTAACGTCGAACACTGAAGCTTTCTTT. Its protein is CASSLNGRGLTSNTEAFF.

This rearrangement joins TRBV27 to TRBJ2-1; 11 bases line up with TRBD2. The V segment lost 3 bases and the J segment 5 bases; nucleotides outside the gene matches: 6. CDR3 length equals 16 residues. Germline V gene lookup returns CDR1 MNHEY and CDR2 SMNVEV (reference sequence). CDR3 in amino acids: CASSFLAGGLHNEQFF. CDR3 nucleotides: TGTGCCAGCAGTTTTTTAGCGGGGGGGCTCCACAATGAGCAGTTCTTC.

This rearrangement joins TRBV11-2 to TRBJ1-1; the D is unclear. From germline, CDR1 is SGHAT and CDR2 FQNNGV. This CDR3 region has 14 residues. V gave up 5 bases and J gave up 0 bases, with 10 bases separating them. The CDR3 coding sequence is TGTGCCAGCAGCCTACCGCTGCTGAACACTGAAGCTTTCTTT. It yields the protein CASSLPLLNTEAFF.

The rearrangement uses TRBV7-3 and TRBJ2-1; the match to TRBD1 covers 9 bases. CDR3 length equals 14 residues. J gave up 7 bases and V 2 bases, and 3 bases lay outside the gene matches. Germline V gene sequence: CDR1 SGHTA, CDR2 FQGTGA. The CDR3 nucleotides read TGTGCCAGCAGCTTATTACAGGGGGCGAATGAGCAGTTCTTC. The encoded protein is CASSLLQGANEQFF.

The chain employs TRBV2 and TRBJ2-5; TRBD1 might be the D (5 bases). Germline CDR1 and CDR2: SNHLY and FYNNEI. The CDR3 loop spans 15 amino acids. V was shortened by 5 bases and J by 2 bases, with 15 bases between the two germline ends. CDR3 region: CASSPSAAGQETQYF. CDR3 in DNA: TGTGCCAGCAGTCCGTCGGCGGCAGGGCAAGAGACCCAGTACTTC.

The rearrangement uses TRBV6-5 and TRBJ1-1; 7 bases align to TRBD1. This CDR3 spans 16 amino acids. Trimming cost V 3 bases and J 7 bases; bases outside gene matches: 14. Germline V gene sequence: CDR1 MNHEY, CDR2 SVGAGI. The CDR3, as DNA: TGTGCCAGCAGTTATCGTCCCCGGACAGGCACGGGTGAAGCTTTCTTT. It yields the protein CASSYRPRTGTGEAFF.

This chain connects TRBV5-5 to TRBJ1-2; 9 nucleotides align to TRBD1. The germline CDR1 and CDR2 sequences are SGHKS and YYEKEE (reference sequence). V gave up 6 bases and J gave up 3 bases; unmatched junction bases: 6. The CDR3 has 14 amino acids. CDR3: CASNRRTGDYGYTF. For the CDR3, the DNA is TGTGCCAGCAACCGAAGGACAGGGGACTATGGCTACACCTTC. The full variable domain, in which reference TRBV5-5 and TRBJ1-2 provide the parts outside the CDR3, is DAGVTQSPTHLIKTRGQQVTLRCSPISGHKSVSWYQQVLGQGPQFIFQYYEKEERGRGNFPDRFSARQFPNYSSELNVNALLLGDSALYLCASNRRTGDYGYTFGSGTRLTVV.

This sequence joins TRBV5-4 and TRBJ2-2; 11 bases map to TRBD1. The CDR3 totals 15 residues. Germline V gene data show CDR1 as SGHNT and CDR2 as YYREEE (reference sequence). The ends lost 3 bases at V and 4 bases at J; junction bases unmatched: 2. The chain's CDR3 is CASSWDRGVTGELFF. Written as DNA, the CDR3 is TGTGCCAGCAGCTGGGACAGGGGGGTCACCGGGGAGCTGTTTTTT. Combining the CDR3 with reference TRBV5-4 and TRBJ2-2 gives the whole variable domain ETGVTQSPTHLIKTRGQQVTLRCSSQSGHNTVSWYQQALGQGPQFIFQYYREEENGRGNFPPRFSGLQFPNYSSELNVNALELDDSALYLCASSWDRGVTGELFFGEGSRLTVL.